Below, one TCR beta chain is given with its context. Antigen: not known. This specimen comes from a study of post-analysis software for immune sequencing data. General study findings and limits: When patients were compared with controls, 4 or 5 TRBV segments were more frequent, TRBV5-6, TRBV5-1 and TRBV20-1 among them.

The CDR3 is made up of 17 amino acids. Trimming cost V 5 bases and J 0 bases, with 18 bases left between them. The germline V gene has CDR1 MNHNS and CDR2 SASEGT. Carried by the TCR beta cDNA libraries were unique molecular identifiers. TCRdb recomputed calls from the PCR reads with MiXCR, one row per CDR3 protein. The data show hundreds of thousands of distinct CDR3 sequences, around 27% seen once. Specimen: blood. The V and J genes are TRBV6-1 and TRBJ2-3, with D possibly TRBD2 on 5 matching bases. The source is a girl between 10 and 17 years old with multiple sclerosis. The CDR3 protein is CASSTLPDSTSTDTQYF. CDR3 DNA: TGTGCCAGCAGTACCCTGCCGGACTCAACTAGCACAGATACGCAGTATTTT.